Sequencing of this T cell receptor beta chain was carried out in a study of identical twins. Carrying unique molecular identifiers, the cDNA also gained a universal primer site through template switching. TCRdb reanalysed the 5' RACE reads using MiXCR and keeps one entry per CDR3 protein. The sample lists some 630,000 distinct CDR3 sequences, less than 9% seen once, with less than 2% in the top ten. Healthy Caucasians provided all donations. This clonotype was seen repeatedly, ten times or more. Its antigen is still unknown. CDR3 length: 13 residues. Trimming removed 3 bases at V and 5 bases at J, with 10 bases between. The study's findings and limits: Where out-of-frame alpha sequences were twin-shared, they showed excess low generation probability.

The same specimen was also included in a second study, on yellow fever vaccine responses in identical twins. From that second work: Twins' vaccine T cell responses were reported to seem partly convergent and partly personalized.

Sequenced sample: PBMCs. This sequence was found in a woman in her late teens or twenties in good health. The chain uses TRBV12-3 or TRBV12-4 and TRBJ1-1, with D tentatively TRBD1 (5 bases). CDR3 amino acids: CASSLSRGTEAFF. The CDR3 region has the DNA TGTGCCAGCAGTTTGTCGAGGGGTACTGAAGCTTTCTTT.